The subject of this entry is one T cell receptor beta chain. This CDR3 has 14 residues. Trimming cost V 4 bases and J 1 base, with 11 bases left between them. Germline-derived CDR1 and CDR2 are LGHDT and YNNKEL (reference sequence). In the study's own analysis: Amplification of reference gene primers was used by the study to estimate nucleated cell counts. Generated by immunoSEQ multiplex PCR, the TCRdb table keeps only in-frame clones and is missing some. V, J and clone size are those of that table, while D and trimming were read from the DNA. The sample has approximately 150,000 clones; less than 85% are singletons. This record comes from a study of blood T cell repertoires in COVID-19. Study summary: Samples came from the United States, Italy and Spain, spanning acute and convalescent COVID-19.

Across under 25 US areas, participants ranged in age from about 18 to 100 years. Donors in Cohort 3 counted as recovered after two negative PCRs, clearance, or symptom resolution. This TCR was sampled from a man between 60 and 70 years old who had recovered from COVID-19. The sequenced sample was PBMCs or T cells enriched from blood (not recorded which). The genes are TRBV3-1 (or the pseudogene TRBV3-2) and TRBJ2-7, with a weak D call TRBD1 (6 bases). The CDR3 coding sequence is TGTGCCAGCAGCCCAGGACAGAGATCCTACGAGCAGTACTTC. This codes for CASSPGQRSYEQYF.